Listed below are T cell receptor beta chains from one sample, sequenced in a study of regulatory T cells in long-lasting Graves disease. TCRdb re-analysed the multiplex PCR reads in MiXCR, keeping a single row per CDR3 protein. The table lists under 800,000 distinct CDR3 sequences, around 15% of them singletons. These data are also associated with another study on T cells in Graves' hyperthyroidism and ophthalmopathy.

The sequences come from peripheral blood mononuclear cells (PBMCs), collected at new diagnosis, from a patient treated with antithyroid drugs. All receptors derive from a woman aged 25 to 39 with Graves disease. The CDR3 runs from the conserved cysteine through the conserved F or W.

v_gene: TRBV9
j_gene: TRBJ2-2
len: 17
CDR3aa: CASSPIRGSTNTGELFF

v_gene: TRBV20-1
j_gene: TRBJ2-5
len: 12
CDR3aa: CSAPTGGETQYF

v_gene: TRBV6-2/TRBV6-3
j_gene: TRBJ2-1
len: 15
CDR3aa: CASSERHPGVKEQFF

v_gene: TRBV30
j_gene: TRBJ2-3
len: 12
CDR3aa: CAWDRQADTQYF

v_gene: TRBV2
j_gene: TRBJ1-1
len: 14
CDR3aa: CASRGTGAAYEAFF

v_gene: TRBV7-7
j_gene: TRBJ2-1
len: 15
CDR3aa: CASSRLAPQGNEQFF

v_gene: TRBV19
j_gene: TRBJ2-3
len: 14
CDR3aa: CASSKTGITDTQYF

v_gene: TRBV10-3
j_gene: TRBJ2-3
len: 17
CDR3aa: CAISEKKGADRTDTQYF

v_gene: TRBV4-1
j_gene: TRBJ2-7
len: 16
CDR3aa: CASSQGSELGSYEQYF

v_gene: TRBV5-6
j_gene: TRBJ2-1
len: 15
CDR3aa: CASSPVPGREVEQFF

v_gene: TRBV6-1
j_gene: TRBJ1-2
len: 15
CDR3aa: CASSLAGQDSRGYTF

v_gene: TRBV3-1
j_gene: TRBJ2-2
len: 13
CDR3aa: CASRQGLVGKLFF

v_gene: TRBV18
j_gene: TRBJ1-1
len: 14
CDR3aa: CASSQTTGDTEAFF

v_gene: TRBV30
j_gene: TRBJ1-1
len: 13
CDR3aa: CAWARSENTEAFF

v_gene: TRBV28
j_gene: TRBJ2-1
len: 14
CDR3aa: CASSPLGREDEQFF

v_gene: TRBV6-1
j_gene: TRBJ1-1
len: 15
CDR3aa: CASSRLGQLNTEAFF

v_gene: TRBV30
j_gene: TRBJ1-4
len: 13
CDR3aa: CACHEGTGKKLFF

v_gene: TRBV11-3
j_gene: TRBJ2-1
len: 12
CDR3aa: CASRGMGNEQFF

v_gene: TRBV5-1
j_gene: TRBJ2-7
len: 17
CDR3aa: CASSSGLAGVFLYEQYF

v_gene: TRBV2
j_gene: TRBJ1-2
len: 13
CDR3aa: CASSTDGNYGYTF

v_gene: TRBV28
j_gene: TRBJ2-5
len: 15
CDR3aa: CASRRPLGTQETQYF

v_gene: TRBV20-1
j_gene: TRBJ2-5
len: 12
CDR3aa: CSALAMGETQYF

v_gene: TRBV11-2
j_gene: TRBJ1-6
len: 15
CDR3aa: CASSLEGTGNSPLHF

v_gene: TRBV6-2/TRBV6-3
j_gene: TRBJ2-5
len: 16
CDR3aa: CASSVVRYSVQETQYF

v_gene: TRBV5-1
j_gene: TRBJ1-1
len: 14
CDR3aa: CASSSLDRGPEAFF

v_gene: TRBV12-3/TRBV12-4
j_gene: TRBJ1-2
len: 12
CDR3aa: CAGSPHSYGYTF

v_gene: TRBV28
j_gene: TRBJ1-3
len: 14
CDR3aa: CASSFPTSGNTIYF

v_gene: TRBV25-1
j_gene: TRBJ1-6
len: 15
CDR3aa: CASSEYETANSPLHF

v_gene: TRBV19
j_gene: TRBJ2-2
len: 17
CDR3aa: CACGWLGIKTNTGELFF

v_gene: TRBV10-3
j_gene: TRBJ2-1
len: 13
CDR3aa: CAISYGSSNEQFF

v_gene: TRBV7-2
j_gene: TRBJ2-6
len: 15
CDR3aa: CASSLDSSGANVLTF

v_gene: TRBV7-9
j_gene: TRBJ1-6
len: 15
CDR3aa: CASSPPRVAGSPLHF

v_gene: TRBV2
j_gene: TRBJ1-3
len: 15
CDR3aa: CASSEGGSAGNTIYF

v_gene: TRBV12-3/TRBV12-4
j_gene: TRBJ2-5
len: 14
CDR3aa: CASTSRREGETQYF

v_gene: TRBV20-1
j_gene: TRBJ1-1
len: 14
CDR3aa: CSARDTRGGTEAFF

v_gene: TRBV18
j_gene: TRBJ2-2
len: 16
CDR3aa: CASSPISRSNTGELFF

v_gene: TRBV19
j_gene: TRBJ1-5
len: 15
CDR3aa: CASRTGLFTNQPQHF

v_gene: TRBV3-1
j_gene: TRBJ2-1
len: 12
CDR3aa: CASSHPRGEQFF

v_gene: TRBV6-1
j_gene: TRBJ2-3
len: 14
CDR3aa: CASSRLARTDTQYF

v_gene: TRBV7-9
j_gene: TRBJ1-1
len: 17
CDR3aa: CASSPLLARGSNTEAFF

v_gene: TRBV6-5
j_gene: TRBJ2-7
len: 16
CDR3aa: CASSYSKGGRGYEQYF

v_gene: TRBV15
j_gene: TRBJ1-3
len: 13
CDR3aa: CATSRQQGNTIYF

v_gene: TRBV28
j_gene: TRBJ1-5
len: 16
CDR3aa: CASSSDRGRAPQPQHF

v_gene: TRBV30
j_gene: TRBJ1-1
len: 13
CDR3aa: CAWSGDLNTEAFF

v_gene: TRBV20-1
j_gene: TRBJ2-1
len: 17
CDR3aa: CSAPGLAGVTKGYEQFF

v_gene: TRBV29-1
j_gene: TRBJ1-5
len: 13
CDR3aa: CSVREGSNQPQHF

v_gene: TRBV28
j_gene: TRBJ2-1
len: 15
CDR3aa: CASSTGQGTYNEQFF

v_gene: TRBV5-4
j_gene: TRBJ1-5
len: 15
CDR3aa: CASSLFDRPNQPQHF

v_gene: TRBV28
j_gene: TRBJ2-4
len: 13
CDR3aa: CASSLIFSTRLYF

v_gene: TRBV20-1
j_gene: TRBJ2-3
len: 21
CDR3aa: CSARDGRGGLAGGPSTDTQYF

v_gene: TRBV28
j_gene: TRBJ1-2
len: 13
CDR3aa: CASILGVGDGYTF

v_gene: TRBV5-1
j_gene: TRBJ1-2
len: 15
CDR3aa: CASSLVWDRGTGYTF

v_gene: TRBV28
j_gene: TRBJ1-4
len: 14
CDR3aa: CASSSGQGNEKLFF

v_gene: TRBV6-2/TRBV6-3
j_gene: TRBJ2-3
len: 15
CDR3aa: CASSVHVSSTDTQYF

v_gene: TRBV7-9
j_gene: TRBJ2-1
len: 14
CDR3aa: CAGRREGPYNEQFF

v_gene: TRBV5-1
j_gene: TRBJ1-1
len: 14
CDR3aa: CASSQRGKGTEAFF

v_gene: TRBV3-1
j_gene: TRBJ1-3
len: 14
CDR3aa: CASSGAFAGNTIYF

v_gene: TRBV19
j_gene: TRBJ1-2
len: 14
CDR3aa: CASSLRTVNYGYTF

v_gene: TRBV20-1
j_gene: TRBJ2-1
len: 16
CDR3aa: CSAVPLQGLTNNEQFF